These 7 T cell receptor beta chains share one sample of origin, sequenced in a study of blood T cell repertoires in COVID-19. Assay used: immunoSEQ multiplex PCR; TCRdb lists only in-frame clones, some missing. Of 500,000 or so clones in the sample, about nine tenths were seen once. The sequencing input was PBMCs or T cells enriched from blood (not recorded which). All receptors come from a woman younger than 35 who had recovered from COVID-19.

CDR3 region: CASSLDAGGTGEAFF. DNA for the CDR3: TGCGCCAGCAGCTTGGATGCAGGGGGTACGGGTGAAGCTTTCTTT. The chain combines TRBV5-1 with TRBJ1-1, with 7 bases fitting TRBD1. There are 15 residues in the CDR3. CDR1 is SGHRS and CDR2 is YFSETQ in the germline V gene. J lost 7 bases, V lost 0 bases, and 9 bases had no gene match.

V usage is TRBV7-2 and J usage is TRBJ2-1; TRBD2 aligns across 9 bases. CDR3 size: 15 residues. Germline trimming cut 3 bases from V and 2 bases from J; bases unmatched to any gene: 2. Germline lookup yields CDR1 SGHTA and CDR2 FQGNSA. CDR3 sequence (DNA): TGTGCCAGCAGCTTTGGCGGGGGGGCCTACAATGAGCAGTTCTTC. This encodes CASSFGGGAYNEQFF.

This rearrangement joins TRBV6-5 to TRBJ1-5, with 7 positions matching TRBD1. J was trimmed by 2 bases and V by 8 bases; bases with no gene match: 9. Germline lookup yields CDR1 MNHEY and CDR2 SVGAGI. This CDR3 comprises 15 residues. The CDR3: CASQRGLDGNQPQHF. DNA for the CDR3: TGTGCCAGCCAGAGGGGGCTCGATGGCAATCAGCCCCAGCATTTT.

Written as DNA, the CDR3 is TGTGCCAGCAGCTTAGCAGGGGAAGCCGGTCAGCCCCAGCATTTT. Translated: CASSLAGEAGQPQHF. V is TRBV7-8 and J is TRBJ1-5; perhaps TRBD1 as D (5 bases). The germline CDR1 and CDR2 sequences are SGHVS and FQNEAQ. V dropped 0 bases and J dropped 6 bases, with 12 bases sitting between them. The CDR3 runs to 15 residues.

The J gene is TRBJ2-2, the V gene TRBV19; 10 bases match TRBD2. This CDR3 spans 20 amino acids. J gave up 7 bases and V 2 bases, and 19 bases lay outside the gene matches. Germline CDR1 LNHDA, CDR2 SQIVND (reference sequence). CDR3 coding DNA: TGTGCCAGTAGTATAAGGAAGAGCGGGGGGGCCCCCCGTGGGGTCGGGGAGCTGTTTTTT. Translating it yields CASSIRKSGGAPRGVGELFF.

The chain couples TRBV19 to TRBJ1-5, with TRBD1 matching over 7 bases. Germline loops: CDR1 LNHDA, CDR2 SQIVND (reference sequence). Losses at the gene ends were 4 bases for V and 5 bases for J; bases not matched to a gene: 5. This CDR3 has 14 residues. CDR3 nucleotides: TGTGCCAGTAGTACTACAGGGGCGGATCAGCCCCAGCATTTT. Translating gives CASSTTGADQPQHF.

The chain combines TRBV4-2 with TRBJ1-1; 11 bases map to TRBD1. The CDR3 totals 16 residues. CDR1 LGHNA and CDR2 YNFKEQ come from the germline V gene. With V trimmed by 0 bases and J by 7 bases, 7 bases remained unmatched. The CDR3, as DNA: TGTGCCAGCAGCCAAGAAGGGGGGACAGGGGGAGGTGAAGCTTTCTTT. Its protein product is CASSQEGGTGGGEAFF.